Below, 8 T cell receptor beta chains from the same sample are listed, as sequenced in a study of blood T cells in healthy people across ages. Primers used in a second PCR of roughly 6 to 11 cycles were a sample-barcoded 5' primer and a J-beta primer mix. In TCRdb, the 5' RACE reads were re-called with MiXCR into one record per CDR3 protein. The data contain over 700,000 distinct CDR3 sequences, about 55% of them singletons. The specimen was blood. The receptor source for this set is a man aged 80 or over in good health.

Comment on this clonotype: This may be a read error, as it is one base from a much larger clone. V and J are TRBV29-1 and TRBJ2-5; 8 bases agree with TRBD2. The end of the DNA fits TRBJ2-7 better, so the J call may be wrong. Looked up from germline, CDR1 is SQVTM and CDR2 is ANQGSEA. The CDR3 contains 14 residues. The chain's CDR3 is CSVERGGGLNEQYF. CDR3 coding DNA: TGCAGCGTTGAAAGGGGCGGGGGGCTCAACGAGCAGTACTTC.

V and J are TRBV18 and TRBJ2-3; 7 bases are shared with TRBD1. J was trimmed by 2 bases and V by 2 bases; bases with no gene match: 4. The germline gives CDR1 KGHSH, CDR2 LQKENI. CDR3 length: 15 residues. The CDR3 nucleotides are TGTGCCAGCTCACCATTGGGACAGAACACAGATACGCAGTATTTT. It translates to CASSPLGQNTDTQYF.

CDR3 sequence (DNA): TGTGCCAGCACCACCTTCCCGCACAGATACGCGTATTTT. Its translation is CASTTFPHRYAYF. This chain uses TRBV7-4 with TRBJ2-3; D uncertain. The CDR3 loop spans 13 amino acids. V gave up 7 bases and J gave up 14 bases, with 22 bases separating them. Per germline, CDR1 SGHVT and CDR2 SQSDAQ.

This chain connects TRBV6-5 to TRBJ1-2; perhaps TRBD1 as D (5 bases). The CDR3 covers 13 residues. CDR1 is MNHEY and CDR2 is SVGAGI in the germline V gene. Trimming removed 6 bases at V and 9 bases at J, with 17 bases between. CDR3 sequence reads: CASRSPGVSSYTF. The CDR3 nucleotides are TGTGCCAGCAGGTCTCCGGGGGTTTCGAGCTACACCTTC.

This sequence joins TRBV27 and TRBJ2-3, with D perhaps TRBD1 (6 bases). Looked up from germline, CDR1 is MNHEY and CDR2 is SMNVEV (reference sequence). The V gene lost 6 bases and the J gene lost 2 bases, with 18 bases spanning the gap. The CDR3 has 16 amino acids. The CDR3 DNA reads TGTGCCAGCAGCGGCAGGACTGAGGGGGACACAGATACGCAGTATTTT. This translates into CASSGRTEGDTDTQYF.

This clonotype was counted a few times. J is TRBJ1-2 and V is TRBV7-2, with D perhaps matching TRBD1 (5 bases). Trimming pared 7 bases from V and 1 base from J, leaving 16 bases between. Germline loops: CDR1 SGHTA, CDR2 FQGNSA. This CDR3 is 15 amino acids long. The CDR3, as DNA: TGTGCCAGCACCCGGGGTCCGGGGGATAACTATGGCTACACCTTC. This codes for CASTRGPGDNYGYTF.

This chain joins TRBV5-1 and TRBJ2-1, with 7 bases matching TRBD2. V dropped 6 bases and J dropped 5; count of bases not matched to a gene: 8. This CDR3 has 14 residues. Germline V lookup: CDR1 SGHRS, CDR2 YFSETQ. CDR3 protein: CASKRLASDNEQFF. The CDR3 DNA reads as TGCGCCAGCAAACGACTAGCCAGCGACAATGAGCAGTTCTTC.

J is TRBJ2-3 and V is TRBV29-1, with D perhaps matching TRBD2 (5 bases). Trimming stripped 7 bases from V and 0 bases from J, with 14 bases between. The CDR3 contains 14 residues. In germline, CDR1 is SQVTM, CDR2 ANQGSEA. Here the CDR3 reads CSAGAVPSTDTQYF. In DNA, the CDR3 is TGCAGCGCCGGAGCGGTTCCTAGCACAGATACGCAGTATTTT.